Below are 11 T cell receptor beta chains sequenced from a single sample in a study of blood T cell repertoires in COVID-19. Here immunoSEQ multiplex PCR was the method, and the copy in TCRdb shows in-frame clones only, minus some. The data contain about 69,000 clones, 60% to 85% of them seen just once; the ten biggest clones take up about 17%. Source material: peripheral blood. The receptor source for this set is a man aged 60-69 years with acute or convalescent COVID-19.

CDR3 region: CASSQDGTGVNYGYTF. CDR3 nucleotide sequence: TGCGCCAGCAGCCAAGACGGGACAGGGGTCAACTATGGCTACACCTTC. The rearrangement uses TRBV4-1 and TRBJ1-2, with TRBD1 identical over 10 bases. Per germline, CDR1 MGHRA and CDR2 YSYEKL. There are 16 residues in the CDR3. V was pared by 0 bases and J by 2 bases, with 3 bases of the junction left unmatched.

CDR3 sequence: CASSLVPGGAINEQFF. CDR3 bases: TGTGCCAGCAGCTTAGTCCCCGGGGGGGCCATCAATGAGCAGTTCTTC. This chain joins TRBV7-6 and TRBJ2-1, with TRBD2 matching 8 bases. The CDR3 consists of 16 residues. V was pared by 1 base and J by 6 bases, with 8 bases of the junction left unmatched. The germline V gene has CDR1 SGHVS and CDR2 FNYEAQ.

CDR3 region: CASSPSILTAVSNQPQHF. In nucleotides, the CDR3 is TGTGCCAGTAGTCCCTCAATACTGACAGCCGTTAGCAATCAGCCCCAGCATTTT. This chain joins TRBV19 and TRBJ1-5, with D possibly matching TRBD1 (5 bases). The germline V gene encodes CDR1 LNHDA and CDR2 SQIVND (reference sequence). The V gene lost 5 bases and the J gene lost 0 bases, with 20 bases spanning the gap. The CDR3 loop spans 18 amino acids. The full variable domain, in which reference TRBV19 and TRBJ1-5 provide the parts outside the CDR3, is DGGITQSPKYLFRKEGQNVTLSCEQNLNHDAMYWYRQDPGQGLRLIYYSQIVNDFQKGDIAEGYSVSREKKESFPLTVTSAQKNPTAFYLCASSPSILTAVSNQPQHFGDGTRLSIL.

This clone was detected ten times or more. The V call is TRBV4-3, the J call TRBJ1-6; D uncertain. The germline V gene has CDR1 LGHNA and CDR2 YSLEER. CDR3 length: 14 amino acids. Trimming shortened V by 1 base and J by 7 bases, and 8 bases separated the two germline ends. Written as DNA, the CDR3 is TGCGCCAGCAGCCAAGGAACGGGGAATTCACCCCTCCACTTT. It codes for CASSQGTGNSPLHF.

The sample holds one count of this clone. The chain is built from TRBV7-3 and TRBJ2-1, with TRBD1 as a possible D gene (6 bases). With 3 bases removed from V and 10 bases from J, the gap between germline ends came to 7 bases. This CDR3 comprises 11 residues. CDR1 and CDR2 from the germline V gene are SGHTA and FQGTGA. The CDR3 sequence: CASSLTGEQFF. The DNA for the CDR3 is TGTGCCAGCAGCTTGACAGGAGAGCAGTTCTTC.

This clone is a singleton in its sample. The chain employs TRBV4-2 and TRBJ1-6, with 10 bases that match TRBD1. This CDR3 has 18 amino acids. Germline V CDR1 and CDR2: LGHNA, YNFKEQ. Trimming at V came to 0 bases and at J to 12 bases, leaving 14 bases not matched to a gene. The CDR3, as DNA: TGTGCCAGCAGCCAAGAAGATCTCCGGGACAGGGGATTTTTACCCCTCCACTTT. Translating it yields CASSQEDLRDRGFLPLHF.

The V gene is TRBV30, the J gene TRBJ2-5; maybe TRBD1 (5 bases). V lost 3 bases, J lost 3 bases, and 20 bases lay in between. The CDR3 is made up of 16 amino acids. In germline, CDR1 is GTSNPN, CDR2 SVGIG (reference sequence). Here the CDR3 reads CAWRGLLRQSEETQYF. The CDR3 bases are TGTGCCTGGAGAGGGCTACTCAGACAGTCAGAAGAGACCCAGTACTTC.

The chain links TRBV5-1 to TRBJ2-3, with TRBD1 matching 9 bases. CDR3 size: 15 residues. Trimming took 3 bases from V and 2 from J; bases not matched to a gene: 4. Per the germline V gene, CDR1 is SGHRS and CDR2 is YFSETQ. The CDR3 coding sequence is TGCGCCAGCAGCTCGGGGACAGGGCTCACAGATACGCAGTATTTT. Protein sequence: CASSSGTGLTDTQYF.

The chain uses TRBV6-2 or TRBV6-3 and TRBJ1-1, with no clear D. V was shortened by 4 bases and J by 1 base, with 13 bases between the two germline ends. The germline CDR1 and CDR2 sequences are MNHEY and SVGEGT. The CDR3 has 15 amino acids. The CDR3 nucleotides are TGTGCCAGCAGTTTCCGGACGGGAAAGAACACTGAAGCTTTCTTT. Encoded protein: CASSFRTGKNTEAFF.

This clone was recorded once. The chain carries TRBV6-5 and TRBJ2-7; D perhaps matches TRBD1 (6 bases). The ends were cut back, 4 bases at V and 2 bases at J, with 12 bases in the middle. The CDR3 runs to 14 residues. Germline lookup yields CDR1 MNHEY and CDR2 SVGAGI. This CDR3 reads CASSWTEGAYEQYF. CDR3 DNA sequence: TGTGCCAGCAGTTGGACAGAAGGGGCCTACGAGCAGTACTTC.

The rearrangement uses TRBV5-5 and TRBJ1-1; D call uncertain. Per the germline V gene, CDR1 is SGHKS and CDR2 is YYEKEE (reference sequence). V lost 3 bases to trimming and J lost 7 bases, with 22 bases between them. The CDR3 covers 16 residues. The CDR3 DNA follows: TGTGCCAGCAGCTCGAAATTGTGGGCCGACCTTAGTGAAGCTTTCTTT. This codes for CASSSKLWADLSEAFF.